This paragraph reports one TCR beta chain. There is no known antigen for this receptor. Nothing much larger sits one base from this clone, and base qualities are not available. This sample is drawn from a study of blood T cell repertoires in COVID-19 (dated by TCRdb to about 2020). Notes on the research overall: Samples from collaborators originated in the United States, Italy and Spain and spanned both the acute and convalescent phases of COVID-19. HLA class I and class II types, where available, came from metadata supplied by the sample provider rather than from assay-based typing. The dataset comprised deeply sampled blood TCRbeta repertoires from subjects exposed to, actively infected with, or recovered from COVID-19. The prospective study material was composed of cDNA or gDNA derived from T cells, B-cell-depleted T cells, or PBMCs. The repertoires were released in a freely available public database intended as a resource for research on the immune response to SARS-CoV-2. The samples were drawn from the first 160 participants of the ongoing ImmuneRACE study and from 1,254 subjects provided by 6 global collaborators. Sample metadata almost always included a de-identified subject ID, COVID-19 status, age in years and sex.

TCRbeta CDR3 regions were amplified from genomic DNA using the immunoSEQ Assay, a bias-controlled multiplex PCR. As for the authors' bioinformatics: The number of nucleated cells in each sample was estimated by amplification of reference gene primers within the assay. To quantify the absolute abundance of each unique TCRbeta CDR3 rearrangement, sequence reads were collapsed and filtered. For each sample, productive Simpson clonality was calculated as the square root of Simpson's diversity index across productive rearrangements. TCRdb mirrors the immuneACCESS table, restricted to in-frame sequences. Some clones are absent from its copies; in checked studies, under half trace to an unresolved V gene, and the reason for the others is unknown. V and J calls plus clone size are reproduced from that table; the DNA served to infer D and trimming. The sample contains roughly 310,000 clones, almost 90% of them found a single time. The ten largest clones take up less than 3.5% of the sample.

Taken from cysteine to phenylalanine, the CDR3 has 15 residues. Kept here is only the CDR3 DNA, which spans 45 bases and is read in frame from base 1. V is cut by 3 bases and J by 7 bases, and the space between the germline ends is 15 bases. Looking up the germline V gene (reference sequence) yields CDR1 MNHEY and CDR2 SMNVEV. One collaborating source in Seattle enrolled patients while the patients were actively infected and followed the patients over time throughout the course of disease. Each collaborating institution followed its own protocols to collect whole blood in K2EDTA tubes. For TCRbeta analysis, collaborator samples were shipped as frozen whole blood, as isolated PBMCs, or as DNA extracted from either sample type. Summary of the overall study and its limitations: How much clinical and demographic metadata was included differed by source and by participant, and the metadata was provided uncurated.

This clonotype originated in a woman aged 25-40 years with COVID-19, enrolled during active disease. The sample was peripheral blood. The V gene is TRBV27 and the J gene is TRBJ1-4; TRBD1 is a possible D gene, resting on 5 matching bases. The DNA sequence is TGTGCCAGCAGTTTTACGCAGGGATTAGGTGAAAAACTGTTTTTT. Its protein is CASSFTQGLGEKLFF.